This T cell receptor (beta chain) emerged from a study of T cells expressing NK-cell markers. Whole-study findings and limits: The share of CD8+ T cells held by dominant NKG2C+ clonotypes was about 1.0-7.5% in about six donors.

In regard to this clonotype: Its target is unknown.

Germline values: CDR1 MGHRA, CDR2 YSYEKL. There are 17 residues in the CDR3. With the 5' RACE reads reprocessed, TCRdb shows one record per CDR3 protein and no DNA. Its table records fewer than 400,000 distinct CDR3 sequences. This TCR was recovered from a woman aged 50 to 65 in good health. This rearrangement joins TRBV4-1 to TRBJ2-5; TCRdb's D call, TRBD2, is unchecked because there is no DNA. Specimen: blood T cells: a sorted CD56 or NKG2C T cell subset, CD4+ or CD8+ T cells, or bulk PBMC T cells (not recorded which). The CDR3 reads CASSQTYTSERKETQYF.